Here is one T cell receptor beta chain with its context. Its antigen is currently unknown. The whole isolated RNA underwent reverse transcription, so sequencing captured expressed TCRB transcripts. Clones were read by immunoSEQ multiplex PCR, and TCRdb kept only the in-frame ones, dropping some. The profile shows 300,000 to 450,000 clones, 15% to 20% of them singletons. The V segment lost 5 bases and the J segment 6 bases; nucleotides outside the gene matches: 18. Looked up from germline, CDR1 is MDHEN and CDR2 is SYDVKM. The CDR3 consists of 18 residues. The record originates from a study of beta chain features in type 1 diabetes. Study-level findings and limits: In comparison with healthy donors, patients had naive, central memory and Treg TCRB repertoires that appeared more similar. Shorter TCRB CDR3s, moderately but significantly so, marked every one of the four CD4+ subsets in Type 1 diabetes patients. PCR could preferentially amplify shorter templates, alike in patients and controls.

Sequenced material: naive CD4+ T cells from blood. The source of this sequence is a woman younger than 35 in good health. The genes are TRBV28 and TRBJ2-1; TRBD2 agrees at 8 bases. CDR3 sequence: CASSPDPFWREVVNEQFF. CDR3 in DNA: TGTGCCAGCAGTCCAGATCCCTTTTGGCGGGAGGTTGTCAATGAGCAGTTCTTC.